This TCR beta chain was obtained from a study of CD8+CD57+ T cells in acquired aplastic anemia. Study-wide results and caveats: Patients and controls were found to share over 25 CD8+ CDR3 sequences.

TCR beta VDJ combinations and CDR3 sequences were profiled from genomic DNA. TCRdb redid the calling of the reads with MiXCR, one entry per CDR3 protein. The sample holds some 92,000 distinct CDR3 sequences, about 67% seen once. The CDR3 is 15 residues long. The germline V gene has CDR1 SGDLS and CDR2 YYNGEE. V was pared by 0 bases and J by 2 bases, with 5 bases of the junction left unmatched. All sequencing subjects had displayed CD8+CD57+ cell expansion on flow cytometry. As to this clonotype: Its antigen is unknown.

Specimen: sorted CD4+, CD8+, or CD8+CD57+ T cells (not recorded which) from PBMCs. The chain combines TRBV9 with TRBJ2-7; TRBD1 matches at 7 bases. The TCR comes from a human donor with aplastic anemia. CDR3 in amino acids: CASSVEKGAPYEQYF. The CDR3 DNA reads TGTGCCAGCAGCGTAGAAAAGGGGGCCCCCTACGAGCAGTACTTC.